This passage covers 30 T cell receptor beta chains from one sample sequenced in a study of T-cell reconstitution after alpha-beta-depleted transplantation in children (dated by TCRdb to the mid-2010s). The receptor library was made with PCR. Sequencer: Illumina HiSeq 2500. To normalize quantification of the TCRbeta repertoire, the TCR libraries were built with molecular barcoding that relied on unique molecular identifiers. TCRdb redid the processing of the public reads, applying fastp at Q25 and MiXCR, and retained in-frame beta chains. CDR3 protein sequences are deduplicated, and each keeps its most common genes and DNA. This sample lists 450,000 to 500,000 distinct CDR3 sequences; about 12% were detected once. The top ten clonotypes cover roughly 5.4% of the sample. Material: PBMCs from the stem cell graft donor, obtained from the stem cell graft. The receptors shown here come from a human donor who donated a stem cell graft to a child with combined immunodeficiency.

This clonotype was picked up many times. This sequence joins TRBV10-3 and TRBJ1-1; 7 nucleotides match TRBD1. With 9 bases clipped from V and 5 bases from J, the junction kept 6 bases outside the gene matches. The V gene's germline CDR1 is ENHRY and CDR2 SYGVKD. The CDR3 spans 12 residues. CDR3 nucleotide sequence: TGTGCCATTCGACAGGGAGGGACTGAAGCTTTCTTT. Its protein product is CAIRQGGTEAFF.

This clonotype was observed a handful of times. J is TRBJ2-1 and V is TRBV28; TRBD1 matches at 7 bases. This CDR3 spans 15 amino acids. J lost 2 bases, V lost 6 bases, and 7 bases had no gene match. Germline loops: CDR1 MDHEN, CDR2 SYDVKM. The CDR3 is CASSPDRPTYNEQFF. In DNA, the CDR3 is TGTGCCAGCAGCCCGGACAGGCCGACCTACAATGAGCAGTTCTTC.

This clonotype was seen more than once but under ten times. The chain combines TRBV27 with TRBJ2-1, with D perhaps matching TRBD2 (6 bases). From germline, CDR1 is MNHEY and CDR2 SMNVEV (reference sequence). V was shortened by 11 bases and J by 8 bases, with 7 bases between the two germline ends. The CDR3 extends over 9 amino acids. CDR3 DNA: TGTGCCGCGGGGTATGAGCAGTTCTTC. This sequence encodes CAAGYEQFF.

The J gene is TRBJ2-5, the V gene TRBV20-1; TRBD1 agrees at 7 bases. This CDR3 comprises 14 residues. The germline V gene encodes CDR1 DFQATT and CDR2 SNEGSKA (reference sequence). V was clipped by 6 bases and J by 2 bases; unmatched bases: 9. The CDR3 DNA is TGCAGTGCGGAACCAGGGGGTAGGCAAGAGACCCAGTACTTC. Amino acid sequence: CSAEPGGRQETQYF.

This chain connects TRBV20-1 to TRBJ2-2; 7 nucleotides align to TRBD1. The J segment lost 0 bases and the V segment lost 1 base, leaving 8 bases of the junction unmatched. The CDR3 totals 17 residues. The germline V gene has CDR1 DFQATT and CDR2 SNEGSKA (reference sequence). CDR3 sequence (DNA): TGCAGTGCTAGAGGCACCGGGACAGATCCGAACACCGGGGAGCTGTTTTTT. Amino acid sequence: CSARGTGTDPNTGELFF.

This clonotype was seen a few times. The chain combines TRBV27 with TRBJ2-1; D gene unclear. The germline CDR1 and CDR2 sequences are MNHEY and SMNVEV (reference sequence). V shed 8 bases and J shed 5 bases, with 7 bases lying between them. CDR3 length: 11 residues. CDR3 sequence: CASLRNNEQFF. In DNA, the CDR3 is TGTGCCAGCCTTAGAAACAATGAGCAGTTCTTC.

The rearrangement uses TRBV12-3 or TRBV12-4 and TRBJ1-1; D unclear. The ends were cut back, 5 bases at V and 1 base at J, with 8 bases in the middle. The CDR3 is 13 amino acids. CDR3 sequence (DNA): TGTGCCAGCAGTGTTACCAAGAACACTGAAGCTTTCTTT. Translation gives CASSVTKNTEAFF.

This clonotype has ten or more counts. The CDR3 sequence: CASSPRIRGNTIYF. In nucleotides, the CDR3 is TGTGCCAGCAGTCCCCGGATCAGAGGAAACACCATATATTTT. The chain employs TRBV28 and TRBJ1-3; no firm D call. Trimming pared 5 bases from V and 4 bases from J, leaving 12 bases between. Germline V lookup: CDR1 MDHEN, CDR2 SYDVKM. CDR3 length: 14 amino acids.

In its sample, this clonotype was seen many times. This chain uses TRBV6-5 with TRBJ1-1; possibly TRBD1 for D (5 bases). V was cut by 5 bases and J by 5 bases, with 9 bases left in between. Per the germline V gene, CDR1 is MNHEY and CDR2 is SVGAGI. This CDR3 is built from 12 residues. DNA of the CDR3: TGTGCCAGCAGTCCGTGGGGGACTGAAGCTTTCTTT. It codes for CASSPWGTEAFF.

This clonotype has more than one count but fewer than ten. The chain couples TRBV4-3 to TRBJ1-4, with unresolved D. The CDR3 contains 16 residues. Germline loops: CDR1 LGHNA, CDR2 YSLEER. V gave up 0 bases and J gave up 8 bases, with 16 bases separating them. In nucleotides, the CDR3 is TGCGCCAGCAGCCAAGACGCCAACCCAGCGGGAGAAAAACTGTTTTTT. This codes for CASSQDANPAGEKLFF.

The table lists this clonotype with a few counts. The gene calls are TRBV20-1 and TRBJ1-1, with no clear D. The CDR3 sequence is 12 residues long. Germline loops: CDR1 DFQATT, CDR2 SNEGSKA (reference sequence). Trimming removed 0 bases at V and 3 bases at J, with 5 bases between. CDR3 in amino acids: CSARDGDTEAFF. CDR3 nucleotides: TGCAGTGCTAGAGATGGGGACACTGAAGCTTTCTTT.

This clonotype was observed a few times. V gene TRBV5-1 combines with J gene TRBJ2-1; 7 positions match TRBD2. Trimming cost V 2 bases and J 3 bases; bases outside gene matches: 17. Germline CDR1 SGHRS, CDR2 YFSETQ. There are 19 residues in the CDR3. The CDR3 is CASSFPNTSGREYYNEQFF. In DNA form, the CDR3 reads TGCGCCAGCAGCTTTCCTAACACCTCGGGGCGGGAGTACTACAATGAGCAGTTCTTC. The whole variable domain, filled in from reference TRBV5-1 and TRBJ2-1, reads KAGVTQTPRYLIKTRGQQVTLSCSPISGHRSVSWYQQTPGQGLQFLFEYFSETQRNKGNFPGRFSGRQFSNSRSEMNVSTLELGDSALYLCASSFPNTSGREYYNEQFFGPGTRLTVL.

This clonotype was observed a handful of times. The chain has TRBV25-1 and TRBJ1-5; no reliable D call. Per germline, CDR1 MGHDK and CDR2 SYGVNS. The CDR3 consists of 14 residues. V lost 1 base and J 6 bases, leaving 10 bases between the germline ends. The CDR3 sequence is CASSELGEGQPQHF. In nucleotides, the CDR3 is TGTGCCAGCAGTGAATTGGGAGAAGGTCAGCCCCAGCATTTT.

This clonotype was counted between two and nine times. The chain recombines TRBV12-3 or TRBV12-4 with TRBJ2-1; 11 nucleotides match TRBD2. The CDR3 is 15 residues long. The junction had 2 bases not matched to a gene; V was cut back by 5 bases and J by 2 bases. The chain's CDR3 is CASSGTSGPYNEQFF. The CDR3 coding sequence is TGTGCCAGCAGTGGGACTAGCGGTCCCTACAATGAGCAGTTCTTC.

A few counts support this clonotype. V usage is TRBV28 and J usage is TRBJ1-2; D may be TRBD1 (5 bases). Germline assignment: CDR1 MDHEN and CDR2 SYDVKM. The CDR3 contains 13 residues. V was clipped by 8 bases and J by 4 bases, with 14 bases between them. This CDR3 is CASGAGDVYGYTF. CDR3 bases: TGTGCCAGCGGGGCAGGCGACGTCTATGGCTACACCTTC.

This clonotype was seen at least ten times. The chain carries TRBV12-3 or TRBV12-4 and TRBJ2-3; the D is unclear. Trimming removed 6 bases from V and 0 bases from J, with 10 bases in between. The CDR3 extends over 14 amino acids. CDR3 loop: CASRPMGSTDTQYF. The CDR3 bases are TGTGCCAGCAGGCCCATGGGGAGCACAGATACGCAGTATTTT.

CDR3 region: CASSSTLDKLFF. CDR3 coding DNA: TGTGCCAGCAGCTCCACACTAGATAAACTGTTTTTT. The chain has TRBV7-2 and TRBJ1-4, with D hard to call. The CDR3 runs to 12 residues. The V gene's germline CDR1 is SGHTA and CDR2 FQGNSA. Between the trimmed V and J ends, which lost 4 bases and 11 bases, there was a span of 11 bases.

The chain is built from TRBV29-1 and TRBJ2-1; 7 bases map to TRBD2. J was trimmed by 8 bases and V by 5 bases; bases with no gene match: 9. Germline CDR1 reads SQVTM; CDR2 reads ANQGSEA. The length of the CDR3 is 13 residues. The CDR3 sequence is CSVPSGAYDEQFF. Here the CDR3 DNA reads TGCAGCGTTCCCAGCGGGGCTTACGATGAGCAGTTCTTC.

This clonotype appeared a few times. The rearrangement uses TRBV12-3 or TRBV12-4 and TRBJ2-1; 13 bases are a match to TRBD2. This CDR3 has 16 amino acids. Trimming at V came to 6 bases and at J to 7 bases, leaving 9 bases not matched to a gene. The CDR3 is CASSPIGLAGANEQFF. The CDR3 DNA reads TGTGCCAGCAGCCCAATTGGACTAGCGGGGGCTAATGAGCAGTTCTTC.

This chain joins TRBV4-3 and TRBJ2-6; a possible D gene is TRBD1 (7 bases). The germline V and J ends were trimmed by 5 bases and 3 bases, with 14 bases remaining between them. Per germline, CDR1 LGHNA and CDR2 YSLEER. The CDR3 is 16 residues long. CDR3 in DNA: TGCGCCAGCAGCAAGGAGGGGGCGAGTGGGGCCAACGTCCTGACTTTC. It translates to CASSKEGASGANVLTF.

The chain uses TRBV29-1 and TRBJ1-4; TRBD1 is a possible D gene (6 bases). V lost 5 bases and J lost 5, with 15 bases in between. From germline, CDR1 is SQVTM and CDR2 ANQGSEA. There are 14 residues in the CDR3. DNA for the CDR3: TGCAGCGTTACCCTATCCGACAGGAATGAAAAACTGTTTTTT. Translated, it gives CSVTLSDRNEKLFF.

In its sample, this clonotype was seen many times. This chain joins TRBV7-2 and TRBJ2-2; 8 nucleotides line up with TRBD2. In germline, CDR1 is SGHTA, CDR2 FQGNSA. CDR3 length: 17 residues. The V gene end was trimmed by 0 bases and the J gene end by 9 bases; junction bases not matched to a gene: 12. The CDR3 loop is CASSLARGTSGTRELFF. CDR3 nucleotides: TGTGCCAGCAGCTTAGCGCGAGGGACTAGTGGTACCCGGGAGCTGTTTTTT.

This clonotype was found a few times. V gene TRBV30 combines with J gene TRBJ1-2; D is undetermined. The CDR3 runs 14 residues. Per germline, CDR1 GTSNPN and CDR2 SVGIG (reference sequence). Deletions cut 3 bases from V and 5 bases from J, with 16 bases between. Here the CDR3 DNA reads TGTGCCTGGAGCCCGTTTACGGGCCTATATGGCTACACCTTC. Protein product: CAWSPFTGLYGYTF.

The chain recombines TRBV27 with TRBJ2-3; possible D gene TRBD1, 5 bases. Trimming removed 5 bases from V and 2 bases from J, with 11 bases in between. CDR1 is MNHEY and CDR2 is SMNVEV in the germline V gene (reference sequence). This CDR3 has 14 residues. CDR3 bases: TGTGCCAGCAGTCAGGGTCTAGACACAGATACGCAGTATTTT. Encoded protein: CASSQGLDTDTQYF.

The chain carries TRBV3-1 and TRBJ2-3; D could derive from TRBD1 or TRBD2 (5 bases each). The CDR3 runs to 14 residues. Germline V gene data show CDR1 as LGHDT and CDR2 as YNNKEL (reference sequence). Trimming stripped 6 bases from V and 2 bases from J, with 12 bases between. The CDR3 DNA reads as TGTGCCAGCAGTCAGAGGGGAAACACAGATACGCAGTATTTT. Amino acid sequence: CASSQRGNTDTQYF.

The chain uses TRBV20-1 and TRBJ2-7; D gene ambiguous. V was pared by 0 bases and J by 0 bases, with 9 bases between. CDR1 is DFQATT, CDR2 SNEGSKA, per germline (reference sequence). The CDR3 sequence is 14 residues long. The CDR3 is CSARDWSASYEQYF. The CDR3 DNA reads as TGCAGTGCTAGAGATTGGTCGGCCTCCTACGAGCAGTACTTC.

This clonotype was detected ten times or more. V gene TRBV18 combines with J gene TRBJ1-1; no reliable D call. The CDR3 consists of 14 residues. The germline V gene has CDR1 KGHSH and CDR2 LQKENI. Trimming took 6 bases from V and 1 from J, leaving 12 bases between them. The CDR3 DNA reads TGTGCCAGCTCCCGGGATCACAAGAACACTGAAGCTTTCTTT. Protein product: CASSRDHKNTEAFF.

The rearrangement uses TRBV24-1 and TRBJ2-2; D ambiguous. Germline lookup yields CDR1 KGHDR and CDR2 SFDVKD. The ends were cut back, 4 bases at V and 6 bases at J, with 17 bases in the middle. This CDR3 has 16 amino acids. CDR3 region: CATSDYGSLTPGELFF. CDR3 in DNA: TGTGCCACCAGTGACTATGGATCATTAACCCCCGGGGAGCTGTTTTTT.

The chain has TRBV10-3 and TRBJ2-3; D uncertain. There are 12 residues in the CDR3. The germline CDR1 and CDR2 sequences are ENHRY and SYGVKD. The germline V and J ends were trimmed by 6 bases and 1 base, with 5 bases remaining between them. CDR3 nucleotides: TGTGCCATCAGCGAAGGCACAGATACGCAGTATTTT. It codes for CAISEGTDTQYF.

This clonotype was observed many times. The V and J genes are TRBV12-3 or TRBV12-4 and TRBJ1-5, with TRBD1 matching over 7 bases. The trim removed 5 bases at V and 4 bases at J, leaving 11 bases unmatched. This CDR3 comprises 16 residues. Here the CDR3 DNA reads TGTGCCAGCAGTCGACCGGGACAGAGGGGGAATCAGCCCCAGCATTTT. This encodes CASSRPGQRGNQPQHF.